This T cell receptor (beta chain) was captured by sequencing in a study of OX40 agonist ivuxolimab in advanced cancers. Sequenced by immunoSEQ multiplex PCR; TCRdb stores in-frame clones only, minus some. The sample yields about 61,000 clones, 85% to 90% seen once. Germline CDR1 is MNHNS and CDR2 is SASEGT. This CDR3 is built from 14 residues. As regards this clone: One end of the junction fails to match germline, which may point to a read error.

The origin of this receptor is an adult with an advanced solid tumor such as melanoma, head and neck, liver or kidney cancer. The starting material was CD4+ or CD8+ T cells sorted from blood, obtained in a trial of the OX40 agonist ivuxolimab. J is TRBJ1-1 and V is TRBV6-1, with D possibly TRBD1 on 6 matching bases. The CDR3, as DNA: TGTGCCAGCAGAGTTACAGGGAAGAACCCTGAAGCTTTCTTT. Protein product: CASRVTGKNPEAFF.